Below, 19 T cell receptor beta chains from the same sample are listed, as sequenced in a study of blood T cells in healthy people across ages. A second PCR of 7 to 11 cycles used a sample-barcoded 5' primer and a J-beta primer mix. MiXCR, run by TCRdb on the 5' RACE reads, gives a single entry per CDR3 protein. The table has over 1,500,000 distinct CDR3 sequences, less than 50% seen once. Sequencing used blood. These TCRs come from a middle-aged woman in good health.

The V call is TRBV29-1, the J call TRBJ2-3, with D unclear. The germline CDR1 and CDR2 sequences are SQVTM and ANQGSEA. Between the trimmed V and J ends, which lost 5 bases and 0 bases, there was a span of 9 bases. The CDR3 is 13 amino acids. As DNA, the CDR3 is TGCAGCGTTACGTTGGGGAGCACAGATACGCAGTATTTT. Protein sequence: CSVTLGSTDTQYF.

This clonotype was recorded only once. The chain carries TRBV5-5 and TRBJ1-1; possible D gene TRBD1, 6 bases. The CDR3 contains 14 residues. CDR1 is SGHKS, CDR2 YYEKEE, per germline (reference sequence). V lost 7 bases, J lost 1 base, and 14 bases lay in between. The CDR3 is CASGRQVSNTEAFF. In DNA form, the CDR3 reads TGTGCCAGCGGTAGACAGGTGTCGAACACTGAAGCTTTCTTT.

V gene TRBV27 combines with J gene TRBJ2-1; D is perhaps TRBD1 (5 bases). Trimming took off 5 bases at V and 9 bases at J, with 23 bases between the two ends. This CDR3 has 16 amino acids. The germline V gene encodes CDR1 MNHEY and CDR2 SMNVEV (reference sequence). CDR3 in amino acids: CASSDLLVGRRGEQFF. The CDR3 coding sequence is TGTGCCAGCAGTGACCTCCTGGTTGGTAGAAGGGGTGAGCAGTTCTTC.

The chain employs TRBV20-1 and TRBJ2-1, with 7 bases lining up with TRBD2. Losses at the gene ends were 0 bases for V and 3 bases for J; bases not matched to a gene: 5. From germline, CDR1 is DFQATT and CDR2 SNEGSKA (reference sequence). This CDR3 is 15 amino acids long. CDR3 coding DNA: TGCAGTGCTAGAGATCCTAGCGGAAACTACAATGAGCAGTTCTTC. Translation gives CSARDPSGNYNEQFF.

The chain carries TRBV6-2 or TRBV6-3 and TRBJ1-2; 8 bases map to TRBD1. The V gene end was trimmed by 7 bases and the J gene end by 1 base; junction bases not matched to a gene: 5. CDR1 is MNHEY, CDR2 SVGEGT, per germline. There are 14 residues in the CDR3. CDR3 sequence (DNA): TGTGCCAGCACGATGACAGGGGTTAACTATGGCTACACCTTC. It codes for CASTMTGVNYGYTF.

This clonotype was seen a single time. The rearrangement uses TRBV7-9 and TRBJ1-2; no clear D. The germline V and J ends were trimmed by 2 bases and 12 bases, with 16 bases remaining between them. The CDR3 runs to 13 residues. Germline loops: CDR1 SEHNR, CDR2 FQNEAQ (reference sequence). The CDR3 region is CASSLLQVLGHTF. CDR3 DNA: TGTGCCAGCAGCTTACTGCAGGTTCTCGGCCACACCTTC.

J is TRBJ2-7 and V is TRBV6-1; TRBD1 aligns across 9 bases. CDR1 and CDR2 from the germline V gene are MNHNS and SASEGT. This CDR3 spans 15 amino acids. V shed 4 bases, J shed 3 bases, and the junction held 7 bases outside the gene matches. CDR3 bases: TGTGCCAGCAGTGTCGTACAGGGGGCGGGCTACGAGCAGTACTTC. This gives the protein CASSVVQGAGYEQYF.

A few counts support this clonotype. This sequence joins TRBV7-9 and TRBJ2-3, with D uncertain. This CDR3 has 15 amino acids. Germline lookup yields CDR1 SEHNR and CDR2 FQNEAQ (reference sequence). The V end lost 2 bases, the J end lost 3 bases, and 12 bases lay between the germline ends. The CDR3 reads CASSLFSSGTDTQYF. CDR3 nucleotides: TGTGCCAGCAGCTTATTCAGTTCCGGAACAGATACGCAGTATTTT.

This clonotype was recorded a few times. The V call is TRBV7-6, the J call TRBJ1-4, with D possibly TRBD1 on 6 matching bases. V lost 5 bases to trimming and J lost 8 bases, with 15 bases between them. The CDR3 extends over 14 amino acids. CDR1 and CDR2 from the germline V gene are SGHVS and FNYEAQ. The CDR3 region is CASSGAGVGEKLFF. The CDR3 region has the DNA TGTGCCAGCAGCGGCGCAGGGGTAGGAGAAAAACTGTTTTTT.

A few counts support this clonotype. This chain uses TRBV10-3 with TRBJ2-3; D may be TRBD1 or TRBD2 (6 bases each). Germline V gene lookup returns CDR1 ENHRY and CDR2 SYGVKD. The CDR3 covers 12 residues. With 7 bases removed from V and 3 bases from J, the gap between germline ends came to 8 bases. This CDR3 reads CAIKGGTDTQYF. The CDR3 DNA is TGTGCCATCAAGGGGGGAACAGATACGCAGTATTTT.

This clonotype appeared a few times. The rearrangement links TRBV5-5 to TRBJ1-5, with 7 bases lining up with TRBD1. The ends lost 0 bases at V and 1 base at J; junction bases unmatched: 4. The CDR3 spans 16 residues. Germline V gene lookup returns CDR1 SGHKS and CDR2 YYEKEE (reference sequence). The CDR3 is CASSLVGTVSNQPQHF. The CDR3 DNA is TGTGCCAGCAGCTTGGTCGGGACAGTAAGCAATCAGCCCCAGCATTTT.

The chain recombines TRBV29-1 with TRBJ2-5, with D maybe TRBD1 (5 bases). The germline V gene encodes CDR1 SQVTM and CDR2 ANQGSEA. The CDR3 is 13 residues long. Trimming shortened V by 6 bases and J by 11 bases, and 22 bases separated the two germline ends. This CDR3 reads CSVPTVSRNEQYF. The CDR3 DNA sequence: TGCAGCGTCCCGACAGTTAGTAGGAATGAGCAGTACTTC.

The DNA of the CDR3 is TGTGCCAGCAGTTCACCGGGACACCGAAAAGAGACCCAGTACTTC. This gives the protein CASSSPGHRKETQYF. V gene TRBV28 combines with J gene TRBJ2-5; D might be TRBD1 (6 bases). The CDR3 runs 15 residues. Germline values: CDR1 MDHEN, CDR2 SYDVKM. With 4 bases removed from V and 3 bases from J, the gap between germline ends came to 15 bases.

This clonotype was detected only a few times. V usage is TRBV20-1 and J usage is TRBJ2-3, with 9 bases fitting TRBD2. The J segment lost 4 bases and the V segment lost 2 bases, leaving 13 bases of the junction unmatched. Germline assignment: CDR1 DFQATT and CDR2 SNEGSKA (reference sequence). This CDR3 contains 17 residues. In DNA, the CDR3 is TGCAGTGCTAGACCACACTGGACTAGCGAATACCCAGATACGCAGTATTTT. Protein: CSARPHWTSEYPDTQYF.

The rearrangement joins TRBV20-1 to TRBJ2-3, with D possibly TRBD2 on 6 matching bases. Germline V gene data show CDR1 as DFQATT and CDR2 as SNEGSKA (reference sequence). V lost 5 bases and J lost 1, with 13 bases in between. This CDR3 is built from 14 residues. The CDR3 coding sequence is TGCAGTGCTGGAAGAGCGGGTCGCACAGATACGCAGTATTTT. As protein: CSAGRAGRTDTQYF.

The genes are TRBV7-2 and TRBJ2-3; the match to TRBD2 covers 13 bases. The CDR3 spans 17 residues. Germline V gene data show CDR1 as SGHTA and CDR2 as FQGNSA. V lost 5 bases, J lost 2 bases, and 7 bases stayed unmatched. CDR3 bases: TGTGCCAGCAGCAGGTCGACTAGCGGGGGGACCACAGATACGCAGTATTTT. The encoded protein is CASSRSTSGGTTDTQYF. Looking up the rest from reference TRBV7-2 and TRBJ2-3 gives the full variable domain: GAGVSQSPSNKVTEKGKDVELRCDPISGHTALYWYRQSLGQGLEFLIYFQGNSAPDKSGLPSDRFSAERTGGSVSTLTIQRTQQEDSAVYLCASSRSTSGGTTDTQYFGPGTRLTVL.

The chain joins TRBV20-1 to TRBJ1-2; no definite D call. Per germline, CDR1 DFQATT and CDR2 SNEGSKA (reference sequence). The ends were cut back, 3 bases at V and 1 base at J, with 12 bases in the middle. The CDR3 sequence is 14 residues long. As DNA, the CDR3 is TGCAGTGCTAGGGGCAGGAACCATAACTATGGCTACACCTTC. Amino acids: CSARGRNHNYGYTF.

Only one count was recorded for this clonotype. V and J are TRBV6-1 and TRBJ2-1; the match to TRBD2 covers 12 bases. V trimming: 2 bases; J trimming: 7 bases; junction bases outside the gene matches: 6. This CDR3 has 16 residues. Germline lookup yields CDR1 MNHNS and CDR2 SASEGT. CDR3 DNA sequence: TGTGCCAGCAGTGAACCCACTAGCGGGGGGTGGAATGAGCAGTTCTTC. This encodes CASSEPTSGGWNEQFF.

This clonotype has just one count. The chain recombines TRBV20-1 with TRBJ2-1; 8 bases match TRBD2. CDR3 length: 21 amino acids. V shed 1 base, J shed 1 base, and the junction held 21 bases outside the gene matches. Germline V gene lookup returns CDR1 DFQATT and CDR2 SNEGSKA (reference sequence). This CDR3 reads CSARVEGVGLEYPLSYNEQFF. CDR3 sequence (DNA): TGCAGTGCTAGAGTGGAGGGGGTGGGACTAGAGTACCCCTTATCCTACAATGAGCAGTTCTTC.